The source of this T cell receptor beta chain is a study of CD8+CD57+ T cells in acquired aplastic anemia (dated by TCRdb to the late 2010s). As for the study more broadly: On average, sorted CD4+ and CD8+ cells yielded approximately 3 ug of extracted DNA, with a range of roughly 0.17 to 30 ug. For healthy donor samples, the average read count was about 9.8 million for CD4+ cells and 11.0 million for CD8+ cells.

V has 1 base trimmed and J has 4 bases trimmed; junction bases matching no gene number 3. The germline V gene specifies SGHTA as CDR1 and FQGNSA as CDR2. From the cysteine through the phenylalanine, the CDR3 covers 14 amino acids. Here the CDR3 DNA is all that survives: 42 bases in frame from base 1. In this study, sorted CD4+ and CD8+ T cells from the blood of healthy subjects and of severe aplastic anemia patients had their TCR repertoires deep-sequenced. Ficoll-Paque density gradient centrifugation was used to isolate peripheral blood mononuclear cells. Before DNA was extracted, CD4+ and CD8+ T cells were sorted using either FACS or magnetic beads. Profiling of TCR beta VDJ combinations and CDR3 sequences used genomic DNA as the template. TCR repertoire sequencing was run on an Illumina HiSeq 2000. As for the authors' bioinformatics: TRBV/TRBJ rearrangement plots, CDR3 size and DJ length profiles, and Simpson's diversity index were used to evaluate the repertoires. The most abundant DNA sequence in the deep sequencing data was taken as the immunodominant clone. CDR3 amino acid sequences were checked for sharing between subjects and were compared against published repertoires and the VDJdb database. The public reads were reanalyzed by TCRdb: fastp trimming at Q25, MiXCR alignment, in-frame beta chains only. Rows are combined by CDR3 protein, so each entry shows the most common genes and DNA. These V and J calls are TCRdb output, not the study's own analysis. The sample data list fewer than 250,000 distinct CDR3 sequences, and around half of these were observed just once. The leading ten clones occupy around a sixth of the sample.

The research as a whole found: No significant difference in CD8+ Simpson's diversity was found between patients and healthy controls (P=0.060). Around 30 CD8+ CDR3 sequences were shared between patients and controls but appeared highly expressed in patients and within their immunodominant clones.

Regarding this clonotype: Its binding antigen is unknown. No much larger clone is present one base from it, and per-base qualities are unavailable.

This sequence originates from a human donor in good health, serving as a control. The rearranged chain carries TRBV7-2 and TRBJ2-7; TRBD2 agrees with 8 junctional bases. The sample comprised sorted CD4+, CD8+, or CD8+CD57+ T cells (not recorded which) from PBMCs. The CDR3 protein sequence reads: CASSLGPSGYEQYF. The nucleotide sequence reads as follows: TGTGCCAGCAGCTTAGGTCCTAGCGGGTACGAGCAGTACTTC. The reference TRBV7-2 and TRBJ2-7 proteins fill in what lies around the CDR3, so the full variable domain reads GAGVSQSPSNKVTEKGKDVELRCDPISGHTALYWYRQSLGQGLEFLIYFQGNSAPDKSGLPSDRFSAERTGGSVSTLTIQRTQQEDSAVYLCASSLGPSGYEQYFGPGTRLTVT.